This passage covers 24 T cell receptor beta chains from one sample sequenced in a study of metastatic and nonmetastatic thyroid tumors. TCRdb called clones again from the PCR reads with MiXCR. The sample lists around 46,000 clones, 22% occurring once. No treatment had been given to any patient before thyroid surgery. The sequenced sample was blood. The source is a male donor with papillary thyroid cancer or a benign thyroid nodule (not recorded which). Some clones in this sample may be carry-over from other donors' samples.

The chain carries TRBV24-1 and TRBJ2-2; D possibly uses TRBD1 or TRBD2 (5 bases each). The germline V gene encodes CDR1 KGHDR and CDR2 SFDVKD. The CDR3 is 14 amino acids. V gave up 10 bases and J gave up 9 bases, with 20 bases separating them. The CDR3 bases are TGTGCCACGACCGGGGCAAGCTTCCCCTGGGAGCTGTTTTTT. It encodes CATTGASFPWELFF.

This clone was observed many times. The chain has TRBV6-1 and TRBJ2-7; TRBD2 matches 11 bases. The V gene's germline CDR1 is MNHNS and CDR2 SASEGT. The CDR3 covers 15 residues. Germline trimming cut 8 bases from V and 3 bases from J; bases unmatched to any gene: 9. The CDR3 DNA reads TGTGCCAGCCTCAACGGGCTAGCGGGGGGCTACGAGCAGTACTTC. Translated: CASLNGLAGGYEQYF.

This clone came up a few times. V and J are TRBV19 and TRBJ1-5; perhaps TRBD1 as D (5 bases). The CDR3 spans 15 residues. Germline V gene data show CDR1 as LNHDA and CDR2 as SQIVND (reference sequence). Between the trimmed V and J ends, which lost 3 bases and 5 bases, there was a span of 14 bases. The chain's CDR3 is CASSISLLGHQPQHF. CDR3 coding DNA: TGTGCCAGTAGTATTAGTTTGCTGGGACATCAGCCCCAGCATTTT.

This clone was counted at least ten times. The chain has TRBV7-2 and TRBJ2-1; TRBD1 aligns across 7 bases. The germline gives CDR1 SGHTA, CDR2 FQGNSA. This CDR3 spans 12 amino acids. V gave up 4 bases and J gave up 7 bases; unmatched junction bases: 1. CDR3 coding DNA: TGTGCCAGCAGCTACAGGGGAAATGAGCAGTTCTTC. Its protein product is CASSYRGNEQFF. Full variable domain (missing parts from reference TRBV7-2 and TRBJ2-1): GAGVSQSPSNKVTEKGKDVELRCDPISGHTALYWYRQSLGQGLEFLIYFQGNSAPDKSGLPSDRFSAERTGGSVSTLTIQRTQQEDSAVYLCASSYRGNEQFFGPGTRLTVL.

This clone was counted many times. This chain links TRBV7-9 with TRBJ2-7, with TRBD1 identical over 8 bases. Losses at the gene ends were 5 bases for V and 6 bases for J; bases not matched to a gene: 9. Germline values: CDR1 SEHNR, CDR2 FQNEAQ (reference sequence). This CDR3 region has 14 residues. As DNA, the CDR3 is TGTGCCAGCAGCCCGGACAGGGATTCAACCGAGCAGTACTTC. Amino acids: CASSPDRDSTEQYF.

This clone was counted ten times or more. The chain is built from TRBV13 and TRBJ2-7, with unresolved D. Germline V gene sequence: CDR1 PRHDT, CDR2 FYEKMQ (reference sequence). There are 11 residues in the CDR3. V was pared by 6 bases and J by 7 bases, with 10 bases between. CDR3 amino acids: CASSVASEQYF. For the CDR3, the DNA is TGTGCCAGCAGTGTGGCCTCTGAGCAGTACTTC.

This clone was picked up many times. The chain uses TRBV18 and TRBJ2-7; D ambiguous. This CDR3 has 16 amino acids. Trimming stripped 3 bases from V and 4 bases from J, with 19 bases between. CDR1 KGHSH and CDR2 LQKENI come from the germline V gene. For the CDR3, the DNA is TGTGCCAGCTCACCTAGACCGTCAGTCCCTCTTTACGAGCAGTACTTC. This gives the protein CASSPRPSVPLYEQYF.

This clone was seen ten or more times. This chain connects TRBV11-2 to TRBJ2-5; 11 bases fit TRBD2. The CDR3 consists of 16 residues. Per the germline V gene, CDR1 is SGHAT and CDR2 is FQNNGV. V lost 1 base, J lost 5 bases, and 6 bases stayed unmatched. The CDR3 loop is CASSLGLAGRGETQYF. DNA of the CDR3: TGTGCCAGCAGCTTAGGACTAGCGGGGAGAGGGGAGACCCAGTACTTC.

The chain links TRBV5-1 to TRBJ2-1; the match to TRBD2 covers 10 bases. V was pared by 0 bases and J by 9 bases, with 0 bases of the junction left unmatched. Germline V CDR1 and CDR2: SGHRS, YFSETQ. The CDR3 sequence is 13 residues long. CDR3 amino acids: CASSLGTSGEQFF. In DNA form, the CDR3 reads TGCGCCAGCAGCTTGGGGACTAGCGGTGAGCAGTTCTTC.

Many counts were recorded for this clone. This chain links TRBV6-6 with TRBJ1-5, with TRBD1 matching over 10 bases. With V trimmed by 5 bases and J by 6 bases, 16 bases remained unmatched. This CDR3 is built from 18 residues. In germline, CDR1 is MNHNY, CDR2 SVGAGI (reference sequence). CDR3 protein: CASSPNPRDRGLGQPQHF. As DNA, the CDR3 is TGTGCCAGCAGTCCCAATCCTCGAGACAGGGGGCTAGGTCAGCCCCAGCATTTT.

The gene calls are TRBV11-2 and TRBJ2-7, with D maybe TRBD1 (5 bases). Germline lookup yields CDR1 SGHAT and CDR2 FQNNGV. Deletions cut 0 bases from V and 5 bases from J, with 11 bases between. This CDR3 is built from 14 residues. Here the CDR3 reads CASSLDQGSHEQYF. CDR3 DNA sequence: TGTGCCAGCAGCTTAGATCAGGGAAGCCACGAGCAGTACTTC.

This clone was counted many times. Possible read error: a much larger clone is one base away. This sample also contains other DNA sequences that code for the same CDR3. This chain connects TRBV2 to TRBJ1-5; perhaps TRBD1 as D (6 bases). Trimming removed 6 bases from V and 2 bases from J, with 17 bases in between. The germline gives CDR1 SNHLY, CDR2 FYNNEI. This CDR3 is 16 amino acids long. The DNA of the CDR3 is TGTGCCAGCAGCGTACAGGGACCTTATGGCAATCAGCCCCAGCATTTT. It specifies CASSVQGPYGNQPQHF.

The chain is built from TRBV19 and TRBJ2-1; 8 nucleotides agree with TRBD2. CDR3 length: 16 residues. V lost 7 bases and J lost 6; bases outside the gene matches: 14. Germline CDR1 reads LNHDA; CDR2 reads SQIVND (reference sequence). CDR3 in DNA: TGTGCCAGTATTGGCTTTGCGGCTAGCGGGTTCAATGAGCAGTTCTTC. Its translation is CASIGFAASGFNEQFF.

This clone was observed at least ten times. The identical CDR3 is also encoded by other nucleotide sequences in the sample. This chain joins TRBV27 and TRBJ1-1; D is undetermined. The germline V and J ends were trimmed by 4 bases and 5 bases, with 5 bases remaining between them. Germline CDR1 and CDR2: MNHEY and SMNVEV (reference sequence). The CDR3 length is 11 residues. The CDR3 loop reads CASSSLTEAFF. CDR3 DNA sequence: TGTGCCAGCAGTTCGCTGACTGAAGCTTTCTTT.

The V call is TRBV18, the J call TRBJ1-5, with unresolved D. V was cut by 6 bases and J by 0 bases, with 9 bases left in between. CDR3 length: 14 residues. Germline V lookup: CDR1 KGHSH, CDR2 LQKENI. CDR3 nucleotides: TGTGCCAGCTCCGAGTTGGATAGCAATCAGCCCCAGCATTTT. Amino acid sequence: CASSELDSNQPQHF. The full variable domain, completed using reference TRBV18 and TRBJ1-5, is NAGVMQNPRHLVRRRGQEARLRCSPMKGHSHVYWYRQLPEEGLKFMVYLQKENIIDESGMPKERFSAEFPKEGPSILRIQQVVRGDSAAYFCASSELDSNQPQHFGDGTRLSIL.

The gene calls are TRBV11-1 and TRBJ1-2; TRBD1 matches 10 bases. V trimming: 5 bases; J trimming: 0 bases; junction bases outside the gene matches: 6. CDR1 and CDR2 from the germline V gene are SGHAT and FQDESV (reference sequence). The length of the CDR3 is 16 residues. CDR3 in DNA: TGTGCCAGCAGCGGGACAGGGGTACCTTCTAACTATGGCTACACCTTC. It yields the protein CASSGTGVPSNYGYTF.

This clone was recorded at least ten times. The CDR3 nucleotides are TGTGCCAGCAGAATGCTAGCGGGAGGAGTTAACAATGAGCAGTTCTTC. Translated, it gives CASRMLAGGVNNEQFF. The V call is TRBV6-4, the J call TRBJ2-1; 11 bases map to TRBD2. CDR1 and CDR2 from the germline V gene are MRHNA and SNTAGT. V shed 6 bases and J 5 bases; nucleotides not matched to a gene: 9. The CDR3 length is 16 residues.

This clone showed up many times. This chain links TRBV20-1 with TRBJ2-5; 7 bases agree with TRBD2. The ends lost 1 base at V and 1 base at J; junction bases unmatched: 15. The CDR3 is made up of 18 amino acids. The V gene's germline CDR1 is DFQATT and CDR2 SNEGSKA (reference sequence). The CDR3 sequence is CSARGPSGAGLSQETQYF. The CDR3, as DNA: TGCAGTGCTAGAGGCCCCTCCGGAGCGGGATTATCCCAAGAGACCCAGTACTTC.

This clone was recorded at least ten times. The sample has other DNA sequences that encode this CDR3 too. V and J are TRBV6-2 or TRBV6-3 and TRBJ2-3; tentative D call: TRBD2 (5 bases). This CDR3 contains 14 residues. CDR1 is MNHEY and CDR2 is SVGEGT in the germline V gene. Trimming took off 2 bases at V and 2 bases at J, with 8 bases between the two ends. CDR3 sequence: CASSYTGITDTQYF. The DNA for the CDR3 is TGTGCCAGCAGTTACACGGGGATCACAGATACGCAGTATTTT.

To note about this clone: This may be a read error: a much more frequent sequence differs by one nucleotide. The chain is built from TRBV7-3 and TRBJ2-1; the D gene is possibly TRBD1 (6 bases). The CDR3 runs to 16 residues. The germline gives CDR1 SGHTA, CDR2 FQGTGA. Trimming shortened V by 4 bases and J by 5 bases, and 18 bases separated the two germline ends. The CDR3 sequence is CASSSRKGEWDNEQFF. The CDR3 DNA reads TGTGCCAGCAGCTCAAGGAAGGGGGAATGGGACAATGAGCAGTTCTTC.

This clone appeared a few times. This chain links TRBV6-2 or TRBV6-3 with TRBJ1-5, with TRBD1 as a possible D gene (6 bases). Trimming shortened V by 2 bases and J by 3 bases, and 8 bases separated the two germline ends. In germline, CDR1 is MNHEY, CDR2 SVGEGT. The CDR3 length is 14 residues. The CDR3 sequence is CASSYPGDNQPQHF. The CDR3 region has the DNA TGTGCCAGCAGTTACCCAGGGGACAATCAGCCCCAGCATTTT.

Many counts were recorded for this clone. The rearrangement joins TRBV11-3 to TRBJ2-7; D tentatively reads TRBD1 or TRBD2 (5 bases each). Looked up from germline, CDR1 is SGHNT and CDR2 is YENEEA. This CDR3 is built from 14 residues. V shed 3 bases and J shed 2 bases, with 11 bases lying between them. The CDR3 is CASSFGDLTYEQYF. The DNA of the CDR3 is TGTGCCAGCAGCTTTGGGGACCTTACCTACGAGCAGTACTTC.

The rearrangement links TRBV20-1 to TRBJ1-2, with TRBD1 matching 7 bases. CDR3 length: 16 residues. Germline V lookup: CDR1 DFQATT, CDR2 SNEGSKA (reference sequence). V lost 0 bases and J lost 4; bases outside the gene matches: 11. This CDR3 reads CSARDGKGGSIYGYTF. CDR3 coding DNA: TGCAGTGCTAGAGATGGTAAAGGGGGCTCTATCTATGGCTACACCTTC.

The chain couples TRBV5-1 to TRBJ1-3; D gene uncertain. The CDR3 covers 13 residues. Trimming removed 6 bases at V and 0 bases at J, with 7 bases between. CDR1 is SGHRS and CDR2 is YFSETQ in the germline V gene. This chain's CDR3 is CASTEGSGNTIYF. As DNA, the CDR3 is TGCGCCAGCACCGAAGGCTCTGGAAACACCATATATTTT.